The clone carrying this T cell receptor (beta chain) occurred many times. No antigen is known for it. This specimen comes from a study of T cells in Graves' hyperthyroidism and ophthalmopathy. The study's findings and limits: Ophthalmopathy and stable hyperthyroidism were separated by a 13 V-J model.

V lost 5 bases and J 5 bases, leaving 7 bases between the germline ends. The CDR3 consists of 11 residues. Looked up from germline, CDR1 is SNHLY and CDR2 is FYNNEI. Using RNA transcripts as the source, TCR beta CDR3 regions were amplified. The HTBI primer set was used in a first-round RT-PCR of the TCR CDR3. TCRdb redid the calling of the multiplex PCR reads with MiXCR, one entry per CDR3 protein. The sample lists about 300,000 distinct CDR3 sequences; about 14% were seen once. Patients aged 18 to 65 had newly diagnosed hyperthyroidism of under 2 months' duration. About 10 ml fresh peripheral blood yielded the PBMCs.

This chain connects TRBV2 to TRBJ2-7; D gene uncertain. This clonotype originated in a woman aged 30 to 39 with Graves' hyperthyroidism that later progressed to Graves' ophthalmopathy. The sequencing sample was made of blood. Written as DNA, the CDR3 is TGTGCCAGCAGTTACATCCACGAGCAGTACTTC. This sequence encodes CASSYIHEQYF.